The sequence of this TCR beta chain was determined in a study of human T cells and chemical hapten exposure. Study at large: Throughout a study of approximately 25 weeks, patients underwent weekly scalp administration of diphenylcyclopropenone doses.

Each CDR3 protein is one row after TCRdb ran MiXCR on the RACE reads. The sample includes about 120,000 distinct CDR3 sequences, roughly 13% of them seen just once. Time point described: patch test 1, 2 weeks after DPC sensitization. Treatment noted: therapeutic diphenylcyclopropenone sensitization with weekly scalp DPC. Germline CDR1 reads SGHNT; CDR2 reads YYREEE (reference sequence). The CDR3 sequence is 15 residues long. V lost 1 base and J 1 base, leaving 11 bases between the germline ends. This material consisted of whole blood, taken in connection with sensitization to the hapten diphenylcyclopropenone (DPC). The source of this sequence is a man between 18 and 35 years old with alopecia areata. Some clones in this sample may be carry-over from other donors' samples. V and J are TRBV5-4 and TRBJ1-2; no firm D call. CDR3 in amino acids: CASSLITAFNYGYTF. In DNA, the CDR3 is TGTGCCAGCAGCTTGATAACAGCCTTTAACTATGGCTACACCTTC.